The sequence of this T cell receptor beta chain was determined in a study of blood T cell repertoires in COVID-19. As for the study in general: PBMCs, B-cell-depleted T cells, or T cells were the source of the cDNA or gDNA that made up the material.

The V and J ends lost 7 bases and 6 bases, in that order; junction bases with no gene match: 11. This CDR3 contains 15 residues. Germline V gives CDR1 MNHEY, CDR2 SVGAGI. In the authors' workflow: Reference gene primer amplification in the assay estimated nucleated cell counts. Assay: immunoSEQ multiplex PCR; the TCRdb copy retains only in-frame clones and omits some. V and J calls and clone size are those listed in that table; D and trimming were worked out from the DNA. The sample includes 300,000 to 350,000 clones, over 75% of them seen just once. The source material was PBMCs or T cells enriched from blood (not recorded which). J is TRBJ2-7 and V is TRBV6-5, with TRBD1 identical over 11 bases. This TCR was sampled from a young man who had recovered from COVID-19. DNA of the CDR3: TGTGCCAGCACTAGAGCGGGGACAGGGGGTCTCGAGCAGTACTTC. Its translation is CASTRAGTGGLEQYF.